This T cell receptor beta chain was captured by sequencing in a study of T cell repertoires in cytomegalovirus infection. The wider study: Evidence of both CMV infection and a matching HLA type came from public TCR beta signatures. Overall study findings and caveats: The cumulative frequency of public TCR beta families identified carriers of CMV plus the relevant HLA. Ex vivo responses were dominated by HLA-C-restricted CMV-specific TCR beta clonotypes.

The CDR3 consists of 17 residues. CDR1 is SGHTA, CDR2 FQGNSA, per germline. Trimming took 5 bases from V and 5 from J, leaving 21 bases between them. One entry per CDR3 protein, called by TCRdb with MiXCR from the reads. The data hold hundreds of thousands of distinct CDR3 sequences, with 9.6% observed a single time. This clonotype has at least ten counts. The target antigen is unknown. V and J are TRBV7-2 and TRBJ2-2; D may match TRBD1 or TRBD2 (5 bases each). This TCR was sampled from a human donor in good health (CMV status not recorded). Some clones in this sample may be carry-over from other donors' samples. Sequencing was done on a sample of PBMCs. The DNA of the CDR3 is TGTGCCAGCAGCCCTATGAGGGGACCCCTAAGGACCGGGGAGCTGTTTTTT. It translates to CASSPMRGPLRTGELFF.